The 22 T cell receptor beta chains below were found in one sample sequenced in a study of shared clonotypes between healthy human individuals. Only CD45RO-negative cells positively selected for CCR7 counted as naive CD8 cells, so terminally differentiated effector memory CD45RA+ cells were excluded. Only in-frame clones appear in the TCRdb table, and some are missing; sequencing was by immunoSEQ multiplex PCR. The table includes about 2 million clones, about 95% detected once. The sequenced sample was naive CD8+ T cells sorted from blood. The receptors shown here come from a man aged 18 to 35 in good health.

In the case of this clone: The same CDR3 also results from other DNA sequences found in this sample. This sequence joins TRBV4-3 and TRBJ2-7, with 8 bases fitting TRBD1. Germline values: CDR1 LGHNA, CDR2 YSLEER. The CDR3 length is 14 residues. The V and J ends lost 5 bases and 3 bases, in that order; junction bases with no gene match: 6. DNA for the CDR3: TGCGCCAGCAGCTCCGGGACAGGAGGCTACGAGCAGTACTTC. Translating gives CASSSGTGGYEQYF.

V gene TRBV4-2 combines with J gene TRBJ2-3; D not resolved. The CDR3 totals 12 residues. With 3 bases removed from V and 3 bases from J, the gap between germline ends came to 4 bases. CDR1 is LGHNA, CDR2 YNFKEQ, per germline. The CDR3 here is CASSHGTDTQYF. In DNA, the CDR3 is TGTGCCAGCAGCCACGGAACAGATACGCAGTATTTT.

The chain links TRBV5-4 to TRBJ2-7, with 10 nucleotides matching TRBD2. The CDR3 sequence is 18 residues long. After removal of 0 bases from V and 5 bases from J, the junction contained 14 bases not matched to a gene. Looked up from germline, CDR1 is SGHNT and CDR2 is YYREEE (reference sequence). The CDR3 protein is CASSLGISGRVGLHEQYF. In DNA form, the CDR3 reads TGTGCCAGCAGCTTGGGGATCAGCGGGAGGGTGGGGCTCCACGAGCAGTACTTC.

The chain recombines TRBV18 with TRBJ1-1, with a tentative D call TRBD1 (6 bases). CDR1 KGHSH and CDR2 LQKENI come from the germline V gene. Trimming removed 3 bases from V and 3 bases from J, with 8 bases in between. This CDR3 has 13 amino acids. CDR3 amino acids: CASSPEGDTEAFF. In DNA, the CDR3 is TGTGCCAGCTCACCGGAGGGGGACACTGAAGCTTTCTTT. The variable domain in full, completed from reference TRBV18 and TRBJ1-1, reads NAGVMQNPRHLVRRRGQEARLRCSPMKGHSHVYWYRQLPEEGLKFMVYLQKENIIDESGMPKERFSAEFPKEGPSILRIQQVVRGDSAAYFCASSPEGDTEAFFGQGTRLTVV.

The CDR3, as DNA: TGTGCCAGCAGTGATCCCAGGAACACTGAAGCTTTCTTT. Residues: CASSDPRNTEAFF. This chain joins TRBV25-1 and TRBJ1-1, with D unresolved. V gave up 3 bases and J gave up 1 base, with 6 bases separating them. The CDR3 consists of 13 residues. Germline-derived CDR1 and CDR2 are MGHDK and SYGVNS.

The chain links TRBV28 to TRBJ1-2; 10 bases line up with TRBD1. Germline V CDR1 and CDR2: MDHEN, SYDVKM. V lost 5 bases to trimming and J lost 6 bases; unmatched junction nucleotides: 12. The CDR3 is 16 residues long. In DNA, the CDR3 is TGTGCCAGCAGTCCCCCCGGGACAGGGGAACTGAATGGCTACACCTTC. It encodes CASSPPGTGELNGYTF.

The rearrangement uses TRBV4-1 and TRBJ1-6; tentatively, D is TRBD1 (5 bases). V lost 0 bases to trimming and J lost 10 bases, with 13 bases between them. In germline, CDR1 is MGHRA, CDR2 YSYEKL. This CDR3 contains 15 residues. This CDR3 reads CASSQEWNPGSPLHF. The CDR3 DNA sequence: TGCGCCAGCAGCCAAGAATGGAATCCAGGGTCACCCCTCCACTTT.

For this clone: Other DNA sequences in this specimen translate into the identical CDR3. The V and J genes are TRBV9 and TRBJ1-1; D perhaps matches TRBD1 (5 bases). Germline V gives CDR1 SGDLS, CDR2 YYNGEE. With 0 bases removed from V and 5 bases from J, the gap between germline ends came to 11 bases. The CDR3 covers 14 residues. The CDR3 sequence is CASSVGQGGTEAFF. The CDR3 nucleotides read TGTGCCAGCAGCGTAGGGCAGGGAGGTACTGAAGCTTTCTTT.

The chain carries TRBV10-1 and TRBJ2-4; D may correspond to TRBD1 or TRBD2 (5 bases each). The ends were cut back, 5 bases at V and 9 bases at J, with 20 bases in the middle. This CDR3 spans 15 amino acids. Germline V gene data show CDR1 as WNHNN and CDR2 as SYGVQD (reference sequence). This CDR3 reads CASSLGAGEIGIQYF. The CDR3 region has the DNA TGCGCCAGCAGTCTCGGGGCAGGCGAGATAGGCATTCAGTACTTC.

The chain employs TRBV28 and TRBJ1-5; D is ambiguous. Deletions cut 4 bases from V and 4 bases from J, with 17 bases between. The CDR3 consists of 16 residues. Germline lookup yields CDR1 MDHEN and CDR2 SYDVKM. In DNA, the CDR3 is TGTGCCAGCAGTTCCCCAATTAGGGATGGTAATCAGCCCCAGCATTTT. It is translated as CASSSPIRDGNQPQHF.

CDR3 amino acids: CASSWEGVYNEQFF. CDR3 nucleotide sequence: TGTGCCAGCAGTTGGGAAGGAGTCTACAATGAGCAGTTCTTC. This chain links TRBV6-5 with TRBJ2-1; D is unclear. The CDR3 covers 14 residues. Per germline, CDR1 MNHEY and CDR2 SVGAGI. Deletions cut 4 bases from V and 3 bases from J, with 10 bases between.

The gene calls are TRBV6-1 and TRBJ2-1; 13 nucleotides line up with TRBD2. Germline lookup yields CDR1 MNHNS and CDR2 SASEGT. Trimming took 3 bases from V and 10 from J; bases not matched to a gene: 6. There are 15 residues in the CDR3. CDR3 sequence reads: CASSEELAGGMEQFF. In DNA, the CDR3 is TGTGCCAGCAGTGAGGAACTAGCGGGGGGGATGGAGCAGTTCTTC.

The chain uses TRBV29-1 and TRBJ1-1; 7 bases map to TRBD1. With V trimmed by 7 bases and J by 7 bases, 9 bases remained unmatched. The CDR3 covers 12 residues. Germline V CDR1 and CDR2: SQVTM, ANQGSEA. The CDR3 protein is CSANTGAGEAFF. Written as DNA, the CDR3 is TGCAGCGCGAATACAGGGGCCGGTGAAGCTTTCTTT.

The chain links TRBV5-1 to TRBJ2-7; 9 bases are shared with TRBD2. The germline V gene has CDR1 SGHRS and CDR2 YFSETQ. CDR3 length: 13 amino acids. V gave up 4 bases and J gave up 6 bases; unmatched junction bases: 5. The CDR3 sequence is CASSPGLAPEQYF. For the CDR3, the DNA is TGCGCCAGCAGCCCAGGACTAGCGCCCGAGCAGTACTTC.

V and J are TRBV4-1 and TRBJ2-1, with 12 bases aligning to TRBD1. The CDR3 spans 15 residues. The trim removed 6 bases at V and 8 bases at J, leaving 8 bases unmatched. The germline V gene encodes CDR1 MGHRA and CDR2 YSYEKL. CDR3 coding DNA: TGCGCCAGCAGAGTCGCGGGACAGGGGGCTTATGAGCAGTTCTTC. It specifies CASRVAGQGAYEQFF.

This chain connects TRBV4-1 to TRBJ1-2, with a possible D match to TRBD1 (5 bases). The germline V gene has CDR1 MGHRA and CDR2 YSYEKL. Trimming removed 4 bases at V and 5 bases at J, with 14 bases between. There are 14 residues in the CDR3. CDR3 bases: TGCGCCAGCAGCCGTTTGGGGGGGGTTTATGGCTACACCTTC. As protein: CASSRLGGVYGYTF.

The chain uses TRBV4-1 and TRBJ2-3; 9 bases map to TRBD2. The length of the CDR3 is 16 residues. Germline V gene lookup returns CDR1 MGHRA and CDR2 YSYEKL. V gave up 5 bases and J gave up 2 bases; unmatched junction bases: 8. The CDR3 region is CASSLGSGGTTDTQYF. CDR3 in DNA: TGCGCCAGCAGCTTAGGCAGCGGGGGGACCACAGATACGCAGTATTTT.

The chain carries TRBV5-1 and TRBJ2-5; 9 bases fit TRBD2. Germline CDR1 SGHRS, CDR2 YFSETQ. The V and J ends lost 4 bases and 0 bases, in that order; junction bases with no gene match: 13. The length of the CDR3 is 18 residues. The CDR3 is CASSPGTSPIKYQETQYF. The CDR3 region has the DNA TGCGCCAGCAGCCCAGGGACTAGCCCTATAAAGTACCAAGAGACCCAGTACTTC.

The V and J genes are TRBV19 and TRBJ2-2, with 7 bases that match TRBD2. CDR3 length equals 10 residues. The germline V gene encodes CDR1 LNHDA and CDR2 SQIVND (reference sequence). CDR3 region: CDRGAGELFF. CDR3 DNA: TGTGACCGGGGGGCCGGGGAGCTGTTTTTT.

A remark on this clone: This sample also contains other DNA sequences that code for the same CDR3. The chain employs TRBV5-4 and TRBJ2-7; the match to TRBD1 covers 7 bases. This CDR3 has 12 residues. After removal of 4 bases from V and 3 bases from J, the junction contained 1 base not matched to a gene. Germline V gene data show CDR1 as SGHNT and CDR2 as YYREEE (reference sequence). The DNA of the CDR3 is TGTGCCAGCAGCCCAGGGGGCTACGAGCAGTACTTC. This gives the protein CASSPGGYEQYF.

The V call is TRBV7-2, the J call TRBJ2-2, with 9 positions matching TRBD2. Trimming took 6 bases from V and 8 from J; bases not matched to a gene: 7. The CDR3 spans 14 residues. The V gene's germline CDR1 is SGHTA and CDR2 FQGNSA. The CDR3 sequence: CASRPSGMAGELFF. The CDR3 nucleotides read TGTGCCAGCAGGCCTAGCGGGATGGCGGGGGAGCTGTTTTTT.

The CDR3 region is CASSPPGGGAGYTF. CDR3 DNA sequence: TGTGCCAGCAGCCCTCCCGGGGGGGGTGCTGGCTACACCTTC. The V call is TRBV9, the J call TRBJ1-2; perhaps TRBD1 as D (5 bases). Germline assignment: CDR1 SGDLS and CDR2 YYNGEE. Trimming shortened V by 4 bases and J by 7 bases, and 17 bases separated the two germline ends. CDR3 length: 14 amino acids.